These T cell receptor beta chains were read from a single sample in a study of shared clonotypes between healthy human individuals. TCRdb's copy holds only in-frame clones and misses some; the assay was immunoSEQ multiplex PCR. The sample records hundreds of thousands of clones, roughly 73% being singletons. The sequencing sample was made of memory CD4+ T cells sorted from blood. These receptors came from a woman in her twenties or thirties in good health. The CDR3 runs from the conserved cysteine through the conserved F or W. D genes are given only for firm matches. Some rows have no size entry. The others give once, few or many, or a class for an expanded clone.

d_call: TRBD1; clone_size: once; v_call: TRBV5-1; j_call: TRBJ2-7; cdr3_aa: CASSLDRGYEQYF; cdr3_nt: TGCGCCAGCAGCTTGGACAGGGGTTACGAGCAGTACTTC
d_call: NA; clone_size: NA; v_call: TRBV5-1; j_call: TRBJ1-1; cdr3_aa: CASSFGMNTEAFF; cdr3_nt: TGCGCCAGCAGCTTTGGGATGAACACTGAAGCTTTCTTT
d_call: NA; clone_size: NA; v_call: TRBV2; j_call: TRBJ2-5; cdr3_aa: CASGPRVGGSQETQYF; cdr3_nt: TGTGCCAGCGGGCCACGGGTAGGGGGGTCCCAAGAGACCCAGTACTTC
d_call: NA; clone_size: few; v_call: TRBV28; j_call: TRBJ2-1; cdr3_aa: CASTRAPYEQFF; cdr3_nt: TGTGCCAGCACCCGGGCCCCCTATGAGCAGTTCTTC
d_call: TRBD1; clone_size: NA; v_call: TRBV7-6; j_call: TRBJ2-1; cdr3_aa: CASSFPGQGGHEQFF; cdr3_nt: TGTGCCAGCAGCTTTCCCGGACAGGGAGGTCATGAGCAGTTCTTC
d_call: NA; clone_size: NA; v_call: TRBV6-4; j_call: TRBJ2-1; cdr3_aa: CASSDEGNEQFF; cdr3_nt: TGTGCCAGCAGTGACGAGGGCAATGAGCAGTTCTTC
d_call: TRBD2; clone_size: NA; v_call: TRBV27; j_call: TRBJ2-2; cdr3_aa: CASSPAGPNTGELFF; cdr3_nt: TGTGCCAGCAGTCCAGCGGGACCGAACACCGGGGAGCTGTTTTTT
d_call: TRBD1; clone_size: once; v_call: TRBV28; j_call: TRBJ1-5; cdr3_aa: CASTYRGTRGKPQHF; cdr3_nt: TGTGCCAGCACCTATCGCGGTACCAGGGGGAAACCCCAGCATTTT
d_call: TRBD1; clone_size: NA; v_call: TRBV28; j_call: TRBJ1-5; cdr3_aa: CASSRQTGGGQPQHF; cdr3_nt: TGTGCCAGCTCGAGACAGACAGGGGGAGGTCAGCCCCAGCATTTT
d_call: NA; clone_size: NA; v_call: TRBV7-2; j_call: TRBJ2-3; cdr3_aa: CASSLGASRITDTQYF; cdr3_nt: TGTGCCAGCAGCTTAGGGGCTAGCCGGATCACAGATACGCAGTATTTT
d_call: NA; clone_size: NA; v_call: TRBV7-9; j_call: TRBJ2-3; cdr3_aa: CASSSRQSLVTDTQYF; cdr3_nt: TGTGCCAGCAGCTCCCGACAGTCTCTAGTCACAGATACGCAGTATTTT
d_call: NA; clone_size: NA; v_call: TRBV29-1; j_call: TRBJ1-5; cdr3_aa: CSVETDGNQPQHF; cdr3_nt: TGCAGCGTTGAGACAGACGGCAATCAGCCCCAGCATTTT
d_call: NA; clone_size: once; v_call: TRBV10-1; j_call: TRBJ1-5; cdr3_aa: CASSAQEHSNQPQHF; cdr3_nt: TGCGCCAGCAGTGCCCAGGAACATAGCAATCAGCCCCAGCATTTT
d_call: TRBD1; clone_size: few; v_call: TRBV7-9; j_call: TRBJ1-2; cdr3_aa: CASSLGGQGAAGYTF; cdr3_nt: TGTGCCAGCAGCTTAGGGGGACAGGGGGCCGCCGGCTACACCTTC
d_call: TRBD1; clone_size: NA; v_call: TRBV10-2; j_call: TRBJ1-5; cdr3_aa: CASSGQGASNQPQHF; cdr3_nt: TGCGCCAGCAGTGGGCAGGGGGCAAGCAATCAGCCCCAGCATTTT
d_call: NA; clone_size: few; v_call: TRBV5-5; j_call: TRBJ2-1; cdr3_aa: CASSLEPLAGHEQFF; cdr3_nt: TGTGCCAGCAGCTTGGAGCCCCTAGCAGGGCATGAGCAGTTCTTC
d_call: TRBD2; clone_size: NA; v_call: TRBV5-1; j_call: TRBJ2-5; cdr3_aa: CASSTGTVVAAGVETQYF; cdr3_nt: TGCGCCAGCAGTACCGGGACGGTGGTAGCAGCGGGAGTAGAGACCCAGTACTTC
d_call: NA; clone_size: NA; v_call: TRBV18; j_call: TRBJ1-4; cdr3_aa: CASSASRGTLVEKLFF; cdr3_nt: TGTGCCAGCTCCGCCTCGAGGGGGACGTTAGTGGAAAAACTGTTTTTT
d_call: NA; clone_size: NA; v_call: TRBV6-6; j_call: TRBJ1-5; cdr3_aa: CASSSHTGDQPQHF; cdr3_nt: TGTGCCAGCAGTAGTCATACAGGAGATCAGCCCCAGCATTTT
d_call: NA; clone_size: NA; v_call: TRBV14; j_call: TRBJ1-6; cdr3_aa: CASSQDQGPNSPLHF; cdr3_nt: TGTGCCAGCAGCCAAGATCAGGGGCCTAATTCACCCCTCCACTTT
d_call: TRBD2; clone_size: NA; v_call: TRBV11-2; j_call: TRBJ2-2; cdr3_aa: CASSIRASGSRNGELFF; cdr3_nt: TGTGCCAGCTCAATTAGGGCTAGCGGGAGTAGGAACGGGGAGCTGTTTTTT
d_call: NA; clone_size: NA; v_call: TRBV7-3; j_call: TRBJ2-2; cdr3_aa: CASRLAGNAGELFF; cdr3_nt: TGTGCCAGCAGATTGGCAGGGAATGCCGGGGAGCTGTTTTTT
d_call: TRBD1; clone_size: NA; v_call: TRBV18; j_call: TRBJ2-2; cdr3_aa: CASSPTGGFSGELFF; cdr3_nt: TGTGCCAGCTCACCGACAGGGGGCTTCTCCGGGGAGCTGTTTTTT
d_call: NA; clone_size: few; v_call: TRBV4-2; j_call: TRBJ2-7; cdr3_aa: CASSQETGTVNEQYF; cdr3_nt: TGTGCCAGCAGCCAAGAGACAGGAACAGTCAACGAGCAGTACTTC
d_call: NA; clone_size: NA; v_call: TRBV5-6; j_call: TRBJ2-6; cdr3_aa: CASASRHAGANVLTF; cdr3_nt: TGTGCCAGCGCCTCGAGGCACGCTGGGGCCAACGTCCTGACTTTC
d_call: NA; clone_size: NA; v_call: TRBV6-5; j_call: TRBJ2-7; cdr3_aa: CASSPRGDSYEQYF; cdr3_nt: TGTGCCAGCAGCCCGAGAGGGGACTCCTACGAGCAGTACTTC
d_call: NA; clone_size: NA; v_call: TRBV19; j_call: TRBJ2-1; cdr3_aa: CASSIGLAREQFF; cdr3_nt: TGTGCCAGTAGTATAGGGCTAGCCAGAGAGCAGTTCTTC
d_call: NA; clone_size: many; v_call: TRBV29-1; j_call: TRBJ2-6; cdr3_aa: CSVGEPSGANVLTF; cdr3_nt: TGCAGCGTTGGGGAACCCTCTGGGGCCAACGTCCTGACTTTC
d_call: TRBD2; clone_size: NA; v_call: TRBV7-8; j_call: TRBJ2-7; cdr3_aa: CASSLETSVTYEQYF; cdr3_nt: TGTGCCAGCAGCTTAGAGACTAGCGTCACCTACGAGCAGTACTTC
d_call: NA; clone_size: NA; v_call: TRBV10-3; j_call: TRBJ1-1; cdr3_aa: CAISDREDTEAFF; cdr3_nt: TGTGCCATCAGTGACAGGGAGGACACTGAAGCTTTCTTT
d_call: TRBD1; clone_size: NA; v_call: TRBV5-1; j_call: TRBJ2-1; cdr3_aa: CASSPGQGRREQFF; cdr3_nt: TGCGCCAGCAGCCCCGGACAGGGGAGACGAGAGCAGTTCTTC
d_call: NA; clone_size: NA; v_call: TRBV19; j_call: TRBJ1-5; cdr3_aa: CASSTPYQPQHF; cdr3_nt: TGTGCCAGTAGTACCCCCTATCAGCCCCAGCATTTT